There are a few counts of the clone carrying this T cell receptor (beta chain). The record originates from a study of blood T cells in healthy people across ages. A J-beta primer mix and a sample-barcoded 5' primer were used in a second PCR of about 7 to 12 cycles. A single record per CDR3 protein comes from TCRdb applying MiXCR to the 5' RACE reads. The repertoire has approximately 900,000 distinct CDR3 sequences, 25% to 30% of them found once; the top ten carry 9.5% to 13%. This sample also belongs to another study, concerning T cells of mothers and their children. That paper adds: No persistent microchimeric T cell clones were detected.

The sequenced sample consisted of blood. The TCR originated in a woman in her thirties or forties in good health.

CDR3: CASSLAGYPADTQYF. CDR3 nucleotides: TGTGCCAGCAGCTTAGCTGGCTATCCTGCAGATACGCAGTATTTT. This chain joins TRBV7-2 and TRBJ2-3; the D is unclear. Germline CDR1 SGHTA, CDR2 FQGNSA. Deletions cut 0 bases from V and 4 bases from J, with 11 bases between. The CDR3 covers 15 residues.